The T cell receptor (beta chain) under discussion was sequenced for a study of blood T cell repertoires in COVID-19. Turning to the study itself: Sites across the United States, Italy and Spain contributed samples from acute and convalescent COVID-19. PBMCs, B-cell-depleted T cells, or T cells provided the cDNA or gDNA that made up the material.

J was trimmed by 5 bases and V by 6 bases; bases with no gene match: 8. The germline V gene has CDR1 MNHNY and CDR2 SVGAGI (reference sequence). The CDR3 has 15 residues. TCRdb keeps only in-frame clones here, not all; method: immunoSEQ multiplex PCR. The sample carries around 300,000 clones, about four fifths recorded once. This rearrangement joins TRBV6-6 to TRBJ2-1; TRBD2 agrees at 9 bases. This TCR was recovered from a man in his thirties or forties with active or convalescent COVID-19. The sample comprised peripheral blood. The CDR3 nucleotides read TGTGCCAGCAGCCACCGAGCGGGGGGAAACAATGAGCAGTTCTTC. It is translated as CASSHRAGGNNEQFF.